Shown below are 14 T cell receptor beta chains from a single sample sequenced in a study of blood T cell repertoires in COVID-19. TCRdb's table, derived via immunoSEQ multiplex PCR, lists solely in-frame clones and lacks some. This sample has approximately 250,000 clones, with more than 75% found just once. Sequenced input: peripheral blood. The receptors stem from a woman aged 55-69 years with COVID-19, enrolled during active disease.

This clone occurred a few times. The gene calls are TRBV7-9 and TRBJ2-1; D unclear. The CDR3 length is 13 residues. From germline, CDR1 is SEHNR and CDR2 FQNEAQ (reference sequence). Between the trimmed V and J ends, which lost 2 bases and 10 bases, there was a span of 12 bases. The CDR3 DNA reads TGTGCCAGCAGCTTAACCCGCCATGAGGAGCAGTTCTTC. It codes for CASSLTRHEEQFF.

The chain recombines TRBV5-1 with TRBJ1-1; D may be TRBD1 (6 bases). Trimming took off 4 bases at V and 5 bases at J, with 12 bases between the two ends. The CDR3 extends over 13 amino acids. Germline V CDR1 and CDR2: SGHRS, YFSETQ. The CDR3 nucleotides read TGCGCCAGCAGCCCATTCCAGGGGACTGAAGCTTTCTTT. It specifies CASSPFQGTEAFF.

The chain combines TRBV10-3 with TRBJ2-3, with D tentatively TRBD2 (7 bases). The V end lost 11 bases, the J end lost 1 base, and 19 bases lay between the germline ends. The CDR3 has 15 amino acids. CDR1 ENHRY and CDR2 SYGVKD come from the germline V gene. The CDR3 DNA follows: TGTGCCGTTGGGAAGGGGGGGGGCGGCACAGATACGCAGTATTTT. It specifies CAVGKGGGGTDTQYF.

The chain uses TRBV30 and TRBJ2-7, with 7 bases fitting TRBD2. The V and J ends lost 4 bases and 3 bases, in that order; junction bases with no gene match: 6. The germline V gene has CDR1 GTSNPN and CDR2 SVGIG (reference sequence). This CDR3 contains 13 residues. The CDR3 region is CAWNPSGNYEQYF. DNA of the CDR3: TGTGCCTGGAACCCTAGCGGAAACTACGAGCAGTACTTC.

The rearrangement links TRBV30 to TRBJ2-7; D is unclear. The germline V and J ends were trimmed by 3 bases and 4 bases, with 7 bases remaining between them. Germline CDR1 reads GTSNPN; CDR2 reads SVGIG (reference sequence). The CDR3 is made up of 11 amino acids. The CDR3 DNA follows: TGTGCCTGGAGCCGAACTTACGAGCAGTACTTC. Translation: CAWSRTYEQYF.

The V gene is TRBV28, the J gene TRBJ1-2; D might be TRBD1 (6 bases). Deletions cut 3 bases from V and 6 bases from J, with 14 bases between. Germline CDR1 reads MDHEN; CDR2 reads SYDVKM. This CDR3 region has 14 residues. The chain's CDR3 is CASSLSKGDDGYTF. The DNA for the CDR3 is TGTGCCAGCAGTTTGAGTAAGGGGGATGATGGCTACACCTTC.

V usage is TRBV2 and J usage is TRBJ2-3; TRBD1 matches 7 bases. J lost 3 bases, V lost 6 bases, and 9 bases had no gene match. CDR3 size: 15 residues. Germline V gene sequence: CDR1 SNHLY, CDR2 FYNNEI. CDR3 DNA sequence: TGTGCCAGCAGGGACCGACAGGGTCGGACAGATACGCAGTATTTT. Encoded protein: CASRDRQGRTDTQYF.

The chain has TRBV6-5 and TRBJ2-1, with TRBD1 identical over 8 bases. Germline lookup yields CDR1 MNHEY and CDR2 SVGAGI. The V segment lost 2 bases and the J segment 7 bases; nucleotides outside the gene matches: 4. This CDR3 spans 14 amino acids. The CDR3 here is CASSYIQGENEQFF. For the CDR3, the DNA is TGTGCCAGCAGTTACATACAGGGGGAAAATGAGCAGTTCTTC.

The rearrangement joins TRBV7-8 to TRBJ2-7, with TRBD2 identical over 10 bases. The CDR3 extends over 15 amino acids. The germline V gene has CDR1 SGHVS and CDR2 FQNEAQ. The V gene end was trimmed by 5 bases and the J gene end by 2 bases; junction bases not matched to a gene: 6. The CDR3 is CASSEGLAAAYEQYF. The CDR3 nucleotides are TGTGCCAGCAGCGAAGGACTAGCGGCCGCCTACGAGCAGTACTTC.

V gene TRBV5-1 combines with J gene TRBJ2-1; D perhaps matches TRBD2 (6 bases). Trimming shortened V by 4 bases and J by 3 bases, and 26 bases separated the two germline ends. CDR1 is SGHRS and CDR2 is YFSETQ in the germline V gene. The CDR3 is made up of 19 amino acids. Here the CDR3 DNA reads TGCGCCAGCAGCGCCGAGGCCACCGGAGGGGTCTGGGGCTACAATGAGCAGTTCTTC. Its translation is CASSAEATGGVWGYNEQFF.

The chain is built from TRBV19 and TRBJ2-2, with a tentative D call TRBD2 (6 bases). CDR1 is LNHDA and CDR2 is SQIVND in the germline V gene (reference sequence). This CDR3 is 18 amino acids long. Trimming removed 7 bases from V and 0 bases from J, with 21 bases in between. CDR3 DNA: TGTGCCAGTAAGCGGCGTAGCGGCTCTTCCGCGAACACCGGGGAGCTGTTTTTT. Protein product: CASKRRSGSSANTGELFF.

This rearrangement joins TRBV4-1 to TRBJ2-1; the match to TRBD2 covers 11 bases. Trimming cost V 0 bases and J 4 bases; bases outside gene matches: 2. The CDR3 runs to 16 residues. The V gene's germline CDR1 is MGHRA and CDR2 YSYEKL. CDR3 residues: CASSQDGTSGYNEQFF. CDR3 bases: TGCGCCAGCAGCCAAGACGGGACTAGCGGATACAATGAGCAGTTCTTC.

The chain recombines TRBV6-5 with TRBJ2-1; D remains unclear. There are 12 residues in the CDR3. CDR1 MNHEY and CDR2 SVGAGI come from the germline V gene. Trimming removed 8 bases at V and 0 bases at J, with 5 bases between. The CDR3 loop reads CASLVSYNEQFF. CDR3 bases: TGTGCCAGCTTAGTCTCCTACAATGAGCAGTTCTTC.

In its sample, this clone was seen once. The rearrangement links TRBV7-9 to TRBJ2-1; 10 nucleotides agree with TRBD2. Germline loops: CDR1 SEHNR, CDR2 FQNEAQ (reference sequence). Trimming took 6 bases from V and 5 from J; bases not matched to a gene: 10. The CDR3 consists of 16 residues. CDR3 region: CASSQPGLASDNEQFF. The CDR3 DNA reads TGTGCCAGCAGTCAACCGGGACTAGCGTCTGACAATGAGCAGTTCTTC.